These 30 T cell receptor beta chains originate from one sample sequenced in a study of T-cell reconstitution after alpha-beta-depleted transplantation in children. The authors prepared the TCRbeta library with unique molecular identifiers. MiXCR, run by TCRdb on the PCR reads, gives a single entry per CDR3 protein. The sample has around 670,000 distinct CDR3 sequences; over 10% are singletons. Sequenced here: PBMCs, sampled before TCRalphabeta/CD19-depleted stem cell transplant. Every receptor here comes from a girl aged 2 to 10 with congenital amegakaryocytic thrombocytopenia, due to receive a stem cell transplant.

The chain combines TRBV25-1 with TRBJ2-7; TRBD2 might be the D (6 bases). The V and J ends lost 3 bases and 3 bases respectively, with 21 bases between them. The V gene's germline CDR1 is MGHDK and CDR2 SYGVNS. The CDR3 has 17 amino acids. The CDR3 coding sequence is TGTGCCAGCAGTGAGTTTCTGGTAGGAGGGAACTACTACGAGCAGTACTTC. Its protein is CASSEFLVGGNYYEQYF.

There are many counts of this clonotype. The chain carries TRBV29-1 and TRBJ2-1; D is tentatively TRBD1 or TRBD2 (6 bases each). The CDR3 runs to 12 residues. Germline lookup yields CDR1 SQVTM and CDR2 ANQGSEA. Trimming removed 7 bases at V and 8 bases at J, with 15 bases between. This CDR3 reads CSAGLRGDEQFF. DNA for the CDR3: TGCAGCGCGGGACTCAGGGGCGATGAGCAGTTCTTC.

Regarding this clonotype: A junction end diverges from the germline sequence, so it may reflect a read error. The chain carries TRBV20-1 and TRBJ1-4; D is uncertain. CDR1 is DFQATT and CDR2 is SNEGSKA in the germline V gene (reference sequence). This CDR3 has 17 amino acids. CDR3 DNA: TGCTGTGCTGAGCAATCCACCGGGTTTGAAGGGTTTCAGAAACTGTTTTTT. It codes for CCAEQSTGFEGFQKLFF.

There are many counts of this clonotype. CDR3 region: CAITGQTSGANVLTF. The CDR3 region has the DNA TGTGCCATCACTGGACAAACTTCTGGGGCCAACGTCCTGACTTTC. The V call is TRBV10-3, the J call TRBJ2-6, with D possibly being TRBD1 (5 bases). This CDR3 region has 15 residues. V gave up 7 bases and J gave up 1 base, with 11 bases separating them. Germline V gene lookup returns CDR1 ENHRY and CDR2 SYGVKD.

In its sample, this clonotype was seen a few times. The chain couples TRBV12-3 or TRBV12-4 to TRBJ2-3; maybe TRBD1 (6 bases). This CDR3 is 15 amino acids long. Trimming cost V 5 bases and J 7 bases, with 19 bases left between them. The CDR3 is CASSLTNTQGYTQYF. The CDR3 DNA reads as TGTGCCAGCAGTCTTACCAACACACAGGGATATACGCAGTATTTT.

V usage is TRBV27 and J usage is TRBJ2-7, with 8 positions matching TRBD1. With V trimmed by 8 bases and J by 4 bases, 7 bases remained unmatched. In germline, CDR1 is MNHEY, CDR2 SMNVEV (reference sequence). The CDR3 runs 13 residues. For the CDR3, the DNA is TGTGCCAGCCAGGGGGCGGTGGGGTACGAGCAGTACTTC. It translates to CASQGAVGYEQYF.

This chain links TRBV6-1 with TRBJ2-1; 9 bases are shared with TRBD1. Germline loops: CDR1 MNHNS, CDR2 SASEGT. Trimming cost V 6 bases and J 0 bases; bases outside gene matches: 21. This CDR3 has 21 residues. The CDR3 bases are TGTGCCAGCAGGAAACAATCGGGGTATACAGGGGGCGCCGACTCCTACAATGAGCAGTTCTTC. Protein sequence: CASRKQSGYTGGADSYNEQFF.

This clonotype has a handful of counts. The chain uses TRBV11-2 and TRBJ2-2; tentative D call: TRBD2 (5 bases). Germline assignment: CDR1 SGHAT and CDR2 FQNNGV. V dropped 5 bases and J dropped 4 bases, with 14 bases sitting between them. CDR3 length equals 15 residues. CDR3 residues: CASSPGWTLTGELFF. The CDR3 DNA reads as TGTGCCAGCAGCCCTGGGTGGACTCTCACCGGGGAGCTGTTTTTT.

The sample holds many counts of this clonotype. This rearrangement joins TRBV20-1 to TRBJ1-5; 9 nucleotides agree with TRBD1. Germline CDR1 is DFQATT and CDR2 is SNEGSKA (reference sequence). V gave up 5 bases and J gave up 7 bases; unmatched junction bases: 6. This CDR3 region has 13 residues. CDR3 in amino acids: CSAGTGRKQPQHF. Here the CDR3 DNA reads TGCAGTGCTGGGACAGGGAGGAAGCAGCCCCAGCATTTT.

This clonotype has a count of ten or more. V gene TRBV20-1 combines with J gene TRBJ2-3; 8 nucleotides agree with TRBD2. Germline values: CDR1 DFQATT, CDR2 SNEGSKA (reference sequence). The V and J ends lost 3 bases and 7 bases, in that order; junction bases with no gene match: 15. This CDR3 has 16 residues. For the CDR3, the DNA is TGCAGTGCTAGGGCTAGGCGGGAGGCCATGACAAATACGCAGTATTTT. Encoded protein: CSARARREAMTNTQYF.

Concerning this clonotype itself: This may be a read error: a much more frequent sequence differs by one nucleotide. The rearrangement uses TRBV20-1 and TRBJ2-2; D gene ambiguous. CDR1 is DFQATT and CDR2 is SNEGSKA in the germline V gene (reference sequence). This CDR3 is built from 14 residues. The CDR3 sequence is CSARDPPDTRELFF. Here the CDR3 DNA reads TGCAGTGCTAGAGACCCGCCCGACACCCGGGAGCTGTTTTTT.

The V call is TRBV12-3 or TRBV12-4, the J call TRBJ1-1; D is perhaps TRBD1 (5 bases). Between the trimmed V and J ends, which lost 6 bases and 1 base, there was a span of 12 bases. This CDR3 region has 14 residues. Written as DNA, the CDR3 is TGTGCCAGCAGGCTAGGACAATGGAACACTGAAGCTTTCTTT. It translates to CASRLGQWNTEAFF.

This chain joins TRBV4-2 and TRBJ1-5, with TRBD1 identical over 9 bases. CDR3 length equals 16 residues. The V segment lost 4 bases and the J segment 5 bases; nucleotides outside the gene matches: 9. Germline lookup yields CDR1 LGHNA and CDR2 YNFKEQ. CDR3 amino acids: CASSPTPGQGHQPQHF. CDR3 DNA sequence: TGTGCCAGCAGCCCTACTCCGGGACAGGGACATCAGCCCCAGCATTTT.

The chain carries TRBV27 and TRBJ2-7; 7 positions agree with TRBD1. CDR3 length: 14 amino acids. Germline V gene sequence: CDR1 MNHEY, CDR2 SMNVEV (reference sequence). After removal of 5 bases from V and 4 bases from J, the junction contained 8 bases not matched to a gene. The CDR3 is CASSGYRGVYEQYF. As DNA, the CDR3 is TGTGCCAGCAGTGGGTACAGGGGTGTGTACGAGCAGTACTTC.

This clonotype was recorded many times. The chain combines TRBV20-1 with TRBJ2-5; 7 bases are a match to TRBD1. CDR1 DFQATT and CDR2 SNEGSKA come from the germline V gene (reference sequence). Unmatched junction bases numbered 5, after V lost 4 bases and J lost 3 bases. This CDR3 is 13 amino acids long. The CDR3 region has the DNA TGCAGTGCTAAAAAGGGGGCCGAAGAGACCCAGTACTTC. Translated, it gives CSAKKGAEETQYF.

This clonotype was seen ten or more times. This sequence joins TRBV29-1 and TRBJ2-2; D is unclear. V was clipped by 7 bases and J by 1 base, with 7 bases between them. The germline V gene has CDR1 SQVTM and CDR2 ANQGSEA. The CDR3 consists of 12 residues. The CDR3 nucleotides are TGCAGCGCCGTAATGAACACCGGGGAGCTGTTTTTT. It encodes CSAVMNTGELFF.

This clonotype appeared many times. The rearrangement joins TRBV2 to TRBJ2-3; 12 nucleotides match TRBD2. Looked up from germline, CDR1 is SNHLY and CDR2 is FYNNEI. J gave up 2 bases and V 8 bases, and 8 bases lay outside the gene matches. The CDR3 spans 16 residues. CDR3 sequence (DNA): TGTGCCAGCCAAAGGGCTAGCGGGAGGGACACAGATACGCAGTATTTT. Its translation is CASQRASGRDTDTQYF.

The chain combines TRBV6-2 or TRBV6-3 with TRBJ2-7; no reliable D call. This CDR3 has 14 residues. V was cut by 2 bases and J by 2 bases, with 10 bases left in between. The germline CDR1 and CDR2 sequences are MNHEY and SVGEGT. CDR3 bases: TGTGCCAGCAGTTACGAAGCGTTTACCTACGAGCAGTACTTC. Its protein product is CASSYEAFTYEQYF.

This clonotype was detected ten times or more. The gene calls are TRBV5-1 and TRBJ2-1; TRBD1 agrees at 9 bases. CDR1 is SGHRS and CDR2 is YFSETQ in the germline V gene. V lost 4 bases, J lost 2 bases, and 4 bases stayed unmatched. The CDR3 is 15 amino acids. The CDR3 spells CASSLQGAPYNEQFF. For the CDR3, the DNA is TGCGCCAGCAGCCTACAGGGGGCCCCCTACAATGAGCAGTTCTTC.

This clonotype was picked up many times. CDR3 residues: CASGYNGGSAYNEQFF. The CDR3 DNA is TGTGCTAGTGGATATAACGGAGGGTCGGCCTACAATGAGCAGTTCTTC. This chain uses TRBV12-5 with TRBJ2-1, with D possibly matching TRBD2 (6 bases). The V and J ends lost 6 bases and 2 bases respectively, with 17 bases between them. This CDR3 comprises 16 residues. Per germline, CDR1 LGHNT and CDR2 FRNRAP.

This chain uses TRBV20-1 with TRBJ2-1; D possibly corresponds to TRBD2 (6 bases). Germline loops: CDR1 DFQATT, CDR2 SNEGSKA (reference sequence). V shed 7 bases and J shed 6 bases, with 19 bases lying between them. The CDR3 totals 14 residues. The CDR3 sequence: CSGKYWREGNEQFF. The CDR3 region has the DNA TGCAGTGGAAAATACTGGCGGGAAGGCAATGAGCAGTTCTTC.

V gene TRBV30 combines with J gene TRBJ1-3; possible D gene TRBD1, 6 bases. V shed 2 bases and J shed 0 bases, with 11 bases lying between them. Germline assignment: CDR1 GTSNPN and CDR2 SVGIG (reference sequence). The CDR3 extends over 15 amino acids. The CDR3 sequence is CAWSPGDVSGNTIYF. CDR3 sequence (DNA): TGTGCCTGGAGTCCAGGGGACGTCTCTGGAAACACCATATATTTT.

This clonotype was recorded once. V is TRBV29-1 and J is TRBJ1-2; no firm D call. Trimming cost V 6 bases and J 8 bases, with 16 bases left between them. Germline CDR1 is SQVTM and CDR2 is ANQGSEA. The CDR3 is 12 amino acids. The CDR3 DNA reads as TGCAGCGTGGTTCCTGATAAAGAGGGCTACACCTTC. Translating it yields CSVVPDKEGYTF. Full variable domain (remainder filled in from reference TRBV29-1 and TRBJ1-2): SAVISQKPSRDICQRGTSLTIQCQVDSQVTMMFWYRQQPGQSLTLIATANQGSEATYESGFVIDKFPISRPNLTFSTLTVSNMSPEDSSIYLCSVVPDKEGYTFGSGTRLTVV.

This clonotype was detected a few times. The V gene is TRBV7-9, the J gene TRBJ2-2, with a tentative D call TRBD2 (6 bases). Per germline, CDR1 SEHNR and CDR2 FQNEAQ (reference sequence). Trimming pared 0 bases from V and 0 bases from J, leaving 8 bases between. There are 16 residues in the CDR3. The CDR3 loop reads CASSLALATNTGELFF. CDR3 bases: TGTGCCAGCAGCTTAGCACTAGCTACGAACACCGGGGAGCTGTTTTTT. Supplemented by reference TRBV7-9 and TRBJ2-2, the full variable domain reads DTGVSQNPRHKITKRGQNVTFRCDPISEHNRLYWYRQTLGQGPEFLTYFQNEAQLEKSRLLSDRFSAERPKGSFSTLEIQRTEQGDSAMYLCASSLALATNTGELFFGEGSRLTVL.

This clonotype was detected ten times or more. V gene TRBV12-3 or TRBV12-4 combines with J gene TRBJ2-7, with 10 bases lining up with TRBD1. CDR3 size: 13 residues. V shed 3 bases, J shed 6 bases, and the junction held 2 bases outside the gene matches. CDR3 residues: CASSFRQGAEQYF. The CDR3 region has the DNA TGTGCCAGCAGTTTTCGACAGGGGGCCGAGCAGTACTTC.

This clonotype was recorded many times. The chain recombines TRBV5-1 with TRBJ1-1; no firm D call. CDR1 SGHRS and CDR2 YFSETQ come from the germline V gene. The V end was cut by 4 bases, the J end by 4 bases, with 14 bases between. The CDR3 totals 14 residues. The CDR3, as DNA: TGCGCCAGCAGCCCCGGCGGAAGAGGCACTGAAGCTTTCTTT. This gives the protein CASSPGGRGTEAFF.

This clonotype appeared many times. The CDR3 DNA is TGTGCCAGCAGCTTAGATATGACAGGGCCTTACAATGAGCAGTTCTTC. Its protein is CASSLDMTGPYNEQFF. This rearrangement joins TRBV11-2 to TRBJ2-1; 7 nucleotides line up with TRBD1. CDR3 length: 16 residues. V lost 0 bases, J lost 4 bases, and 6 bases stayed unmatched. Germline values: CDR1 SGHAT, CDR2 FQNNGV.

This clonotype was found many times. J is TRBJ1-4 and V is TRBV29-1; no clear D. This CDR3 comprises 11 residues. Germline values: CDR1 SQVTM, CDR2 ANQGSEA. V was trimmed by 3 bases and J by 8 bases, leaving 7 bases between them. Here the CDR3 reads CSVDWGEKLFF. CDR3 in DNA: TGCAGCGTTGATTGGGGAGAAAAACTGTTTTTT.

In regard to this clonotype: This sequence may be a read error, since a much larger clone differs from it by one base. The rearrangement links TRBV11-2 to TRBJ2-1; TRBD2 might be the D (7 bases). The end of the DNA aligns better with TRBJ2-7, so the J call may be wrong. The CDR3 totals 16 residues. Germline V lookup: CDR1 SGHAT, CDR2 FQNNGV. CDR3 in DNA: TGTGCCAGCACGCAATTAGACGGGGGGCTTTACAATGAGCAGTACTTC. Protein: CASTQLDGGLYNEQYF.

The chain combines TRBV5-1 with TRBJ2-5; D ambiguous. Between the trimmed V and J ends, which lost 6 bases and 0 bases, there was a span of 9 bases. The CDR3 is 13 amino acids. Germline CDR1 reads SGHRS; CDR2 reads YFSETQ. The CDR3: CASMPENQETQYF. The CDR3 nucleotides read TGCGCCAGCATGCCCGAGAACCAAGAGACCCAGTACTTC. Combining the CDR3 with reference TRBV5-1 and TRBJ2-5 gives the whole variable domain KAGVTQTPRYLIKTRGQQVTLSCSPISGHRSVSWYQQTPGQGLQFLFEYFSETQRNKGNFPGRFSGRQFSNSRSEMNVSTLELGDSALYLCASMPENQETQYFGPGTRLLVL.